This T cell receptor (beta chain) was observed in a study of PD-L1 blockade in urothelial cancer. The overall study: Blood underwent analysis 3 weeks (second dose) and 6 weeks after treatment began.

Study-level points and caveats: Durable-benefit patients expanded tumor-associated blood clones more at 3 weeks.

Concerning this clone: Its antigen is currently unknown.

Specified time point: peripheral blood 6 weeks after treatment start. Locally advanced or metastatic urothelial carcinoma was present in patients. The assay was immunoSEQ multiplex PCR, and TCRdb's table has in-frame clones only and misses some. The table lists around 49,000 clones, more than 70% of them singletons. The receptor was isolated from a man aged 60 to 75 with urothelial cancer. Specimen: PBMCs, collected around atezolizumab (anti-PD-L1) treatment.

The CDR3 DNA reads TGCGCCAGCAGCCAAGCAGGAGGCTTCTCCAAAAACATTCAGTACTTC. It encodes CASSQAGGFSKNIQYF. This sequence joins TRBV4-1 and TRBJ2-4, with a tentative D call TRBD2 (5 bases). The germline gives CDR1 MGHRA, CDR2 YSYEKL. V gave up 1 base and J gave up 2 bases, with 12 bases separating them. This CDR3 region has 16 residues.